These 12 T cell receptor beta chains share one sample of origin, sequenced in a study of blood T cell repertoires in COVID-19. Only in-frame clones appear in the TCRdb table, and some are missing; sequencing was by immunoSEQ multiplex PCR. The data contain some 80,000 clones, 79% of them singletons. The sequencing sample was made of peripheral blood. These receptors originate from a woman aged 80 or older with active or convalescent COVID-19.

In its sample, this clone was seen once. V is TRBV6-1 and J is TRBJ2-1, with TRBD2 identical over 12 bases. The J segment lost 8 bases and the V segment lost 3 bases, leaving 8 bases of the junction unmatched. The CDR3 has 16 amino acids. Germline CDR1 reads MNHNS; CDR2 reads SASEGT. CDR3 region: CASSDLPSGGVDEQFF. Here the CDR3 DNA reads TGTGCCAGCAGTGACCTCCCTAGCGGGGGGGTCGATGAGCAGTTCTTC.

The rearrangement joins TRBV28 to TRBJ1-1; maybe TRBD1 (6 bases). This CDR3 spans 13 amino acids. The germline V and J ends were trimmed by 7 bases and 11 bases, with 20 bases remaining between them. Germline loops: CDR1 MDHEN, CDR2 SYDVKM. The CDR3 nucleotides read TGTGCCAGCAAGTGGGGGCCCCGGCGGGTCGCTTTCTTT. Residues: CASKWGPRRVAFF.

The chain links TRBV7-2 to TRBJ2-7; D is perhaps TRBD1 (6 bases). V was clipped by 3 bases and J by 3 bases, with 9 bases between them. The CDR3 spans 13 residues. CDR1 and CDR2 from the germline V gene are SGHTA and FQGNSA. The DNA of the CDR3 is TGTGCCAGCAGCTTGGTAGGGGGCTACGAGCAGTACTTC. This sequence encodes CASSLVGGYEQYF.

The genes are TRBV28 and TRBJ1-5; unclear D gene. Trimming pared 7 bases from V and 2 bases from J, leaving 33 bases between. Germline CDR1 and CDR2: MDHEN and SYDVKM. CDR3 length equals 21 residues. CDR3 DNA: TGTGCCAGCACCCCTGGAATCTCGGGAGGTTACCTCGTTGGGGGCAATCAGCCCCAGCATTTT. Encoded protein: CASTPGISGGYLVGGNQPQHF.

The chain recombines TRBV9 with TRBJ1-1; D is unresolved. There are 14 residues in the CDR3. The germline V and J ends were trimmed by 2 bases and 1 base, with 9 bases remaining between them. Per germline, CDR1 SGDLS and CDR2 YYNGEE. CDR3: CASSVSHRNTEAFF. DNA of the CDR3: TGTGCCAGCAGCGTTAGTCACCGGAACACTGAAGCTTTCTTT. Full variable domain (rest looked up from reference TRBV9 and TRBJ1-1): DSGVTQTPKHLITATGQRVTLRCSPRSGDLSVYWYQQSLDQGLQFLIQYYNGEERAKGNILERFSAQQFPDLHSELNLSSLELGDSALYFCASSVSHRNTEAFFGQGTRLTVV.

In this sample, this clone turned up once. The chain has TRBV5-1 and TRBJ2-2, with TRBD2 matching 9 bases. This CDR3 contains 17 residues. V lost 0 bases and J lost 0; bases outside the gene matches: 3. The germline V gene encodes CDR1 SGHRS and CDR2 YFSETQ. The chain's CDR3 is CASSLAPSGTNTGELFF. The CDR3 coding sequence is TGCGCCAGCAGCTTGGCCCCTAGCGGGACGAACACCGGGGAGCTGTTTTTT.

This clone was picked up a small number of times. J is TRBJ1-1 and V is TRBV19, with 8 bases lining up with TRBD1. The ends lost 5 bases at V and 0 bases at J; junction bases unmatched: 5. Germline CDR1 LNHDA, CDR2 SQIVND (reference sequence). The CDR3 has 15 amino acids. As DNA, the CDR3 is TGTGCCAGTAGTGATACAGGGGGTGTGAACACTGAAGCTTTCTTT. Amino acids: CASSDTGGVNTEAFF.

CDR3 DNA: TGTGCCAGCAGCTTGGACGCGGGGGGGTTTGGATCCTACGAGCAGTACTTC. Residues: CASSLDAGGFGSYEQYF. V is TRBV5-8 and J is TRBJ2-7; 9 bases map to TRBD2. Germline V CDR1 and CDR2: SGHTS, YDEGEE. The V segment lost 0 bases and the J segment 1 base; nucleotides outside the gene matches: 8. The length of the CDR3 is 17 residues.

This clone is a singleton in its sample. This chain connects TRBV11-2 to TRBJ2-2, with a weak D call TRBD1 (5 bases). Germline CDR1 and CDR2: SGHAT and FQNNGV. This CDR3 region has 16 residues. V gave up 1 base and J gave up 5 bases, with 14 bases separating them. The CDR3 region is CASSLGQGRMTGELFF. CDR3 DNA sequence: TGTGCCAGCAGCTTAGGGCAGGGAAGGATGACCGGGGAGCTGTTTTTT.

DNA for the CDR3: TGCAGCGTTGTAGGTCGGGGACAAACTGAAGCTTTCTTT. It is translated as CSVVGRGQTEAFF. This rearrangement joins TRBV29-1 to TRBJ1-1, with D possibly matching TRBD1 (6 bases). This CDR3 region has 13 residues. Germline CDR1 SQVTM, CDR2 ANQGSEA. Trimming pared 4 bases from V and 5 bases from J, leaving 14 bases between. The entire variable domain, with the rest obtained from reference TRBV29-1 and TRBJ1-1, is as follows: SAVISQKPSRDICQRGTSLTIQCQVDSQVTMMFWYRQQPGQSLTLIATANQGSEATYESGFVIDKFPISRPNLTFSTLTVSNMSPEDSSIYLCSVVGRGQTEAFFGQGTRLTVV.

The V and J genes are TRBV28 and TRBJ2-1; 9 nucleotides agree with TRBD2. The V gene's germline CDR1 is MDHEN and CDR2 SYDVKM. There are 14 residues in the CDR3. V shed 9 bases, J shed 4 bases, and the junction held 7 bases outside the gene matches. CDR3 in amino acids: CASRGLALYNEQFF. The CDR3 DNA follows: TGTGCCAGTCGAGGACTAGCGCTATACAATGAGCAGTTCTTC.

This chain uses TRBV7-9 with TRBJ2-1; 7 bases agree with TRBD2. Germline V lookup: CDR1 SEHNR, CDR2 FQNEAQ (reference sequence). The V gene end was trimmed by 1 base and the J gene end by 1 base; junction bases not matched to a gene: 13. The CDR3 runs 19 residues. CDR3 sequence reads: CASSLEVGGGGVSYNEQFF. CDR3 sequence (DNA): TGTGCCAGCAGCTTAGAAGTCGGTGGCGGGGGTGTATCCTACAATGAGCAGTTCTTC.